This is a list of T cell receptor beta chains from one sample in a study of a mutant IDH1 vaccine in newly diagnosed glioma. Here immunoSEQ multiplex PCR was the method, and the copy in TCRdb shows in-frame clones only, minus some. The data hold about 29,000 clones, with around 90% observed a single time. Their target antigens are unknown. The sample in question was peripheral blood mononuclear cells (PBMCs), obtained from a glioma patient whose treatment included an IDH1 peptide vaccine. These receptors all stem from a woman in her 40s with glioma. Some clones in this sample may be carry-over from other donors' samples. CDR3s include the opening cysteine and the closing phenylalanine or tryptophan. The D gene is left open where the match is weak. Rows give clone size only sometimes, using once, few, many, or a class for an expanded clone.

>TRBV6-1|TRBJ1-2|.|TRBD1
TGTGCCAGCAGTGTCGGACAGGGCGGGAGGTATGGCTACACCTTC
CASSVGQGGRYGYTF
>TRBV5-1|TRBJ2-7|.|.
TGCGCCAGCTCCGGGGATACCTACGAGCAGTACTTC
CASSGDTYEQYF
>TRBV19|TRBJ2-7|.|TRBD2
TGTGCCAGTAGTACTGAAATAGCGGGAGGGCTTACCTACGAGCAGTACTTC
CASSTEIAGGLTYEQYF
>TRBV28|TRBJ1-6|.|.
TGTGCCAGCAGTTTGGCCCCGTTTCGGATCTATAATTCACCCCTCCACTTT
CASSLAPFRIYNSPLHF
>TRBV7-3|TRBJ1-5|.|.
TGTGCCAGCAGCGCAGGGGCGGATCAGCCCCAGCATTTT
CASSAGADQPQHF
>TRBV4-3|TRBJ2-3|once|TRBD1
TGCGCCAGCAGCCAGGGACAGGGCCCAGATACGCAGTATTTT
CASSQGQGPDTQYF
>TRBV19|TRBJ2-1|.|TRBD2
TGTGCCAGTAGTCCTAGCGGGGGCGGGGACAATGAGCAGTTCTTC
CASSPSGGGDNEQFF
>TRBV4-1|TRBJ2-7|.|TRBD2
TGCGCCAGCAGCCCGGGACTAGCGGGCGGTCCCGAGCAGTACTTC
CASSPGLAGGPEQYF
>TRBV11-2|TRBJ2-7|.|.
TGTGCCAGCAGGACGGAGGGGCTTCGGGGCTACGAGCAGTACTTC
CASRTEGLRGYEQYF
>TRBV19|TRBJ1-1|.|.
TGTGCCAGTAGTATCCCCACACAGGGTTCAGCTTTCTTT
CASSIPTQGSAFF
>TRBV7-6|TRBJ1-2|.|TRBD1
TGTGCCAGCAGCTTACCGTCCCGGGACAGGGTCTCTAACTATGGCTACACCTTC
CASSLPSRDRVSNYGYTF
>TRBV5-1|TRBJ1-1|.|.
TGCGCCAGCAGCCTCCAGCTCATGAACACTGAAGCTTTCTTT
CASSLQLMNTEAFF
>TRBV28|TRBJ1-2|.|.
TGTGCCAGCAGTTCGTACGGGGGTGGCTATGGCTACACCTTC
CASSSYGGGYGYTF
>TRBV7-8|TRBJ1-2|.|.
TGTGCCAGCAGCGCCTTTTCGGATGGCTACACCTTC
CASSAFSDGYTF
>TRBV2|TRBJ1-2|.|.
TGTGCCAGCAACGGGGGACCTGGGGCAATTAACTATGGCTACACCTTC
CASNGGPGAINYGYTF
>TRBV28|TRBJ2-3|few|TRBD2
TGTGCCAGCAGTAGACGTAGCGGGGGCACAGATACGCAGTATTTT
CASSRRSGGTDTQYF
>TRBV4-1|TRBJ1-6|.|TRBD1
TGCGCCAGCAGCCAGCCGACAGGGGCAGGTTCACCCCTCCACTTT
CASSQPTGAGSPLHF
>TRBV28|TRBJ2-7|.|.
TGTGCCAGCAGTGACAGGACATCCTACGAGCAGTACTTC
CASSDRTSYEQYF
>TRBV19|TRBJ1-2|once|.
TGTGCCAGTACGGGAAACACAGGGAACTGGGGCTACACCTTC
CASTGNTGNWGYTF
>TRBV7-3|TRBJ2-5|.|.
TGTGCCAGCAGCTCTCACAGGGCCGAAGGGGAGACCCAGTACTTC
CASSSHRAEGETQYF